The clone carrying this T cell receptor beta chain was recorded a few times. The antigen remains undetermined. The CDR3 runs to 13 residues. The V and J ends lost 3 bases and 4 bases respectively, with 9 bases between them. From germline, CDR1 is LNHNV and CDR2 YYDKDF (reference sequence). BIOMED2 TRB-A/B primer pools were used in multiplex TRB PCR. MiXCR, applied by TCRdb to the multiplex PCR reads, yields one record per CDR3 protein. This sample has 10,000 to 13,000 distinct CDR3 sequences; 30% to 35% occur once, and the top ten carry 14%. The data stem from a study of T and B cells in COVID-19 patients. Blood genomic DNA input for TRB amplification was roughly 230-550 ng. Findings of the study overall: Highly clonal in active COVID-19, TRB repertoires exceeded healthy-donor diversity and richness at recovery. Early severe-case samples and blood from mildly ill patients during symptoms were in short supply.

This receptor was obtained from a human donor with active COVID-19. Sequencing was done on a sample of blood. The V gene is TRBV15, the J gene TRBJ2-5; D gene uncertain. DNA for the CDR3: TGTGCCACCAGCAGTTTAGGGCTAGAGACCCAGTACTTC. Translation: CATSSLGLETQYF.